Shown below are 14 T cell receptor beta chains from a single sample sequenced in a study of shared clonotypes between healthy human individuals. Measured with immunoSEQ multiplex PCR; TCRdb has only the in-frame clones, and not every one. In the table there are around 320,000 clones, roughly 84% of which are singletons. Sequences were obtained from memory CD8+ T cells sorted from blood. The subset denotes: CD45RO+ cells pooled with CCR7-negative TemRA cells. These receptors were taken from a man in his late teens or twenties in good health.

This chain's CDR3 is CASSLLGAGQPQHF. CDR3 nucleotides: TGTGCCAGCAGTTTATTGGGGGCGGGTCAGCCCCAGCATTTT. The chain is built from TRBV28 and TRBJ1-5, with D perhaps TRBD1 (6 bases). Looked up from germline, CDR1 is MDHEN and CDR2 is SYDVKM. Trimming left V 1 base short and J 6 bases short, with 10 bases between. This CDR3 comprises 14 residues.

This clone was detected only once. Here the CDR3 reads CASSYGDGTSYEQYF. DNA for the CDR3: TGTGCCAGCAGTTACGGCGACGGTACCTCCTACGAGCAGTACTTC. The V call is TRBV6-5, the J call TRBJ2-7; D ambiguous. The CDR3 length is 15 residues. The germline V and J ends were trimmed by 2 bases and 0 bases, with 11 bases remaining between them. Germline loops: CDR1 MNHEY, CDR2 SVGAGI.

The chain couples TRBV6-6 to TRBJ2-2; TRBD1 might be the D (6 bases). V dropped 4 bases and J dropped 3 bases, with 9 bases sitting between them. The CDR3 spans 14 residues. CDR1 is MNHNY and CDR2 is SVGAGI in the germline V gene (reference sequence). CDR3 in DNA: TGTGCCAGCAGTTCGGGACAACACACCGGGGAGCTGTTTTTT. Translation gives CASSSGQHTGELFF.

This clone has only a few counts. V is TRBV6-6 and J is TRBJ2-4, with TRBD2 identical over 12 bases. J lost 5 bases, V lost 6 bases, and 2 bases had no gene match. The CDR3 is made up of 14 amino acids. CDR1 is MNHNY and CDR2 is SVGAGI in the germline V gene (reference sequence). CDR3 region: CASRTSGGENIQYF. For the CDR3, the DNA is TGTGCCAGCAGGACTAGCGGGGGTGAAAACATTCAGTACTTC.

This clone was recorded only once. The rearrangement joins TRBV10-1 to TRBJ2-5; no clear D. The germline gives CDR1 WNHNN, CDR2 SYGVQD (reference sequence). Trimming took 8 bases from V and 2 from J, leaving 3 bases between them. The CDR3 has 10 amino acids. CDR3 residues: CASAQETQYF. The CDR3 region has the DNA TGCGCCAGCGCACAAGAGACCCAGTACTTC.

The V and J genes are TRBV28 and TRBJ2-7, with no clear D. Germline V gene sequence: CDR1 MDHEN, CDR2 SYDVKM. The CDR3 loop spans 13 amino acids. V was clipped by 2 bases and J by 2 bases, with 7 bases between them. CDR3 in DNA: TGTGCCAGCAGTTTAGTAGGGACCTACGAGCAGTACTTC. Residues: CASSLVGTYEQYF.

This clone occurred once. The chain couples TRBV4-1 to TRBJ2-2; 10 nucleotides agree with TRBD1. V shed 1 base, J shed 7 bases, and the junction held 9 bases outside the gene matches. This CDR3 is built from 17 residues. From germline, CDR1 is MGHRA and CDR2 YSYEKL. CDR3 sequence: CASSQVYGGQGFGELFF. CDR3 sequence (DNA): TGCGCCAGCAGCCAAGTATACGGGGGACAGGGGTTCGGGGAGCTGTTTTTT.

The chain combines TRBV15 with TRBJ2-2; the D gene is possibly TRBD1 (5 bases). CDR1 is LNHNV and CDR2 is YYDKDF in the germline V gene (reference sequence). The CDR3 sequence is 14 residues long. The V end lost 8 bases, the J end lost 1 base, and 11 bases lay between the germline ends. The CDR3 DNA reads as TGTGCCACCGGACATACAGGGAACACCGGGGAGCTGTTTTTT. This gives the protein CATGHTGNTGELFF.

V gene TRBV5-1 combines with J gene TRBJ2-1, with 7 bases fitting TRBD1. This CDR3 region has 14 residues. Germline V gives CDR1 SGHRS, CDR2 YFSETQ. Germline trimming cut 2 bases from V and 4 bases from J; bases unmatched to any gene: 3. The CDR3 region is CASSFTGDYNEQFF. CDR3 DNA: TGCGCCAGCAGCTTTACAGGGGATTACAATGAGCAGTTCTTC.

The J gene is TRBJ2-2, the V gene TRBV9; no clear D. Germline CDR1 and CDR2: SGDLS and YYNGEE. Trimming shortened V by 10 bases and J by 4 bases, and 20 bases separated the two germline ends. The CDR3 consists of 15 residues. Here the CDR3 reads CAAEDRRTITGELFF. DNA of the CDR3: TGTGCCGCCGAGGACCGACGAACCATCACCGGGGAGCTGTTTTTT.

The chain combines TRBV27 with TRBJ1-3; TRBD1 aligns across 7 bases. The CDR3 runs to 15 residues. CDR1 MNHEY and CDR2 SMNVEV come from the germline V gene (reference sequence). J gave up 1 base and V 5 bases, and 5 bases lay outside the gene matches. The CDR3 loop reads CASSPTGASGNTIYF. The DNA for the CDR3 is TGTGCCAGCAGTCCTACAGGGGCGTCTGGAAACACCATATATTTT.

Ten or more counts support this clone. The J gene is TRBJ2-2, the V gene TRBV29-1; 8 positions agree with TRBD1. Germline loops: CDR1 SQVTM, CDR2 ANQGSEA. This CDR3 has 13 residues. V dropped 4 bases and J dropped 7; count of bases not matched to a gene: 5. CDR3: CSVAGGWNGELFF. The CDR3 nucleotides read TGCAGCGTTGCAGGGGGCTGGAACGGGGAGCTGTTTTTT.

The CDR3 DNA follows: TGTGCCAGCAGTGAAGGGACCCCGCAGTACTTC. Translating gives CASSEGTPQYF. V gene TRBV2 combines with J gene TRBJ2-7; no definite D call. CDR3 size: 11 residues. V was shortened by 1 base and J by 9 bases, with 7 bases between the two germline ends. CDR1 and CDR2 from the germline V gene are SNHLY and FYNNEI.

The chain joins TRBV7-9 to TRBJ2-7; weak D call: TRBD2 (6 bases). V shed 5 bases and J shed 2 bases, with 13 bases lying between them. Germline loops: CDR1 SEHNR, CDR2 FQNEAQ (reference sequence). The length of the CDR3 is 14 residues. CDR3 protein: CASSPSSGTYEQYF. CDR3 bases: TGTGCCAGCAGCCCCAGTAGCGGAACCTACGAGCAGTACTTC.